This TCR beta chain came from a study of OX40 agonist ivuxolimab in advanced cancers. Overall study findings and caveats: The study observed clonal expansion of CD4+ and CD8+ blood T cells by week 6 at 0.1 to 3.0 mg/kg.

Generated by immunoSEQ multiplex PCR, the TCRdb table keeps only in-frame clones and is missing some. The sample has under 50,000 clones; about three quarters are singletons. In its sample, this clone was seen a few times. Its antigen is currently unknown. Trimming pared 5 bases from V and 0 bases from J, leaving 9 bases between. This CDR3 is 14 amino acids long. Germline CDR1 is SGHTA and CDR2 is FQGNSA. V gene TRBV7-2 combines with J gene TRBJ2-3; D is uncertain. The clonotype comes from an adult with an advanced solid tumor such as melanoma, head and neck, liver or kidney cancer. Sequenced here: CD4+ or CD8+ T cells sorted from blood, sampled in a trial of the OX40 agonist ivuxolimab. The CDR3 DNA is TGTGCCAGCAGCCCTCAACTTAGCACAGATACGCAGTATTTT. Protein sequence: CASSPQLSTDTQYF.